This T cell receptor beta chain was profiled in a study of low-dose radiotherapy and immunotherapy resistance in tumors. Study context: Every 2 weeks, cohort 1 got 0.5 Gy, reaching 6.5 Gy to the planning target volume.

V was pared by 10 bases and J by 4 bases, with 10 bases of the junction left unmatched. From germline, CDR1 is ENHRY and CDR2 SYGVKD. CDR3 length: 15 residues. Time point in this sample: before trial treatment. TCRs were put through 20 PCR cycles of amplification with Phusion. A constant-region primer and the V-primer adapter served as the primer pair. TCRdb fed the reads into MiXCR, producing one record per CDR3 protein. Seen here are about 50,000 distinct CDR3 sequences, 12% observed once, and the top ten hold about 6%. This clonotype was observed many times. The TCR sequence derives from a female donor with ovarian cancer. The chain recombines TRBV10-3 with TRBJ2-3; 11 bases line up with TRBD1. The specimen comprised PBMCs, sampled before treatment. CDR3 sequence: CATLTGTGGADTQYF. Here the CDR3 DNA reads TGTGCCACCTTAACCGGGACAGGGGGAGCAGATACGCAGTATTTT.